In this sample, the clone carrying this TCR beta chain turned up once. No antigen is known for it. Profiled with immunoSEQ multiplex PCR; TCRdb holds only in-frame clones, not every one. Of roughly 63,000 clones listed, approximately 54% are singletons. The data derive from a study of cytotoxic CD8 clonotypes in ibrutinib-treated CLL. This CDR3 contains 13 residues. V gave up 2 bases and J gave up 5 bases, with 9 bases separating them. The germline V gene encodes CDR1 SGHVS and CDR2 FNYEAQ. General study findings and limits: While tracking circulating CD8+ T-cell counts, baseline clonality exceeded that of age-matched healthy donors.

The sequences come from PBMCs, collected after 12 months of ibrutinib treatment. The sequence came from a human donor with chronic lymphocytic leukemia. The V and J genes are TRBV7-6 and TRBJ2-5; no reliable D call. The CDR3 DNA is TGTGCCAGCAGCTTAAACTTACGGGAGACCCAGTACTTC. Its translation: CASSLNLRETQYF.